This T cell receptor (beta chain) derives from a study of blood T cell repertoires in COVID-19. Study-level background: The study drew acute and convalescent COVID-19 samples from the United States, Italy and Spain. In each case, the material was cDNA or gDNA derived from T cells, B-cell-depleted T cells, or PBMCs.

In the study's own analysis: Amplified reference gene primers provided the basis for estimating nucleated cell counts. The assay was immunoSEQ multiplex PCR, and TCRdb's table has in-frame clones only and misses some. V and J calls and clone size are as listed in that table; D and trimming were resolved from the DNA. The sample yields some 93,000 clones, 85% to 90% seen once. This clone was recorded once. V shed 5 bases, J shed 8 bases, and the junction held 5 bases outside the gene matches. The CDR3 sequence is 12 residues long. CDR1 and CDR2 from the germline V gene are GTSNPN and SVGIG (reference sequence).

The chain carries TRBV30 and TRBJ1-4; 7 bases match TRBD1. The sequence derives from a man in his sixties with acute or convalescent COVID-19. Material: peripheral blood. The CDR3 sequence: CAWDRVGEKLFF. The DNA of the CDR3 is TGTGCCTGGGACAGGGTAGGGGAAAAACTGTTTTTT.